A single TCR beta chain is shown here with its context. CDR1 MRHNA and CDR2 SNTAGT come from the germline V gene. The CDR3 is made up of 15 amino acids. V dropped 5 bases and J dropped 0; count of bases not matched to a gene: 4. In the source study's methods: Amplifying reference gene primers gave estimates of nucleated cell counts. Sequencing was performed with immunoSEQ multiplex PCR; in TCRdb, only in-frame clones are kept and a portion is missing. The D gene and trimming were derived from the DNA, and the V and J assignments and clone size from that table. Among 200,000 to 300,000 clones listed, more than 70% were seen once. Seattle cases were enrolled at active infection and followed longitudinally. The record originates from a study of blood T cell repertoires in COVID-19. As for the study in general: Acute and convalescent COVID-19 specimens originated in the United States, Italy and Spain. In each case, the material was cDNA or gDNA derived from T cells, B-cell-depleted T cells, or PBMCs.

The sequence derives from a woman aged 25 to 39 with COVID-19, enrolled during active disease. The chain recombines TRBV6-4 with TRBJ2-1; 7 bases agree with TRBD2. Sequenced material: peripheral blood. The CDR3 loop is CASSSRESSYNEQFF. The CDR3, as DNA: TGTGCCAGCAGTTCGCGGGAGAGCTCCTACAATGAGCAGTTCTTC.